This TCR beta chain was captured by sequencing in a study of post-analysis software for immune sequencing data (dated by TCRdb to 2015 to 2017). With respect to the entire study: Relapsing-remitting, secondary progressive and progressive-relapsing multiple sclerosis were recorded as disease courses, and subtype annotation was lacking for some patients. A subset of samples was prepared in parallel using single-end sample barcoding, then pooled and co-amplified after Illumina adapter ligation. Patient repertoires were compared against about twelve previously published healthy control repertoires from donors aged roughly 6 to 27 years.

The CDR3 sequence holds 11 residues, the cysteine and phenylalanine included. The read is trimmed to its CDR3 DNA, 33 bases read in frame from base 1. V and J are truncated by 4 bases and 8 bases respectively, leaving an intervening sequence of 5 bases. This clonotype was counted between two and nine times. The target of this receptor is not known. No much larger clonotype is one base removed from it; base qualities were not supplied. Preparation of the library involved PCR. Instrument used: Illumina HiSeq 2500. Unique molecular identifiers were incorporated into TCR beta cDNA libraries to reduce PCR and sequencing biases. Roughly 500,000 cDNA molecules were obtained for every 1 to 10 million input T cells, so each molecule roughly corresponded to one T cell. Patient libraries were prepared and sequenced with the same protocol used for the earlier healthy control dataset. Samples belonging to the same batch were prepared together, multiplexed and sequenced on a shared HiSeq lane. The authors processed their data as follows. Raw barcoded reads were processed with MIGEC, discarding single-read molecular identifier groups before consensus assembly and CDR3 extraction. VDJtools was used for post-analysis of the clonotype tables, with diversity normalized by down-sampling every dataset to the smallest sample size. Repertoire overlap clustering matched CDR3 amino acid but not nucleotide sequences to correct batch-related cross-sample contamination. The raw public data were reprocessed by TCRdb itself: fastp quality trimming at Q25, MiXCR clonotype calling, in-frame beta chains only. Every distinct CDR3 protein forms one entry, paired with its most common genes and DNA. The authors' filters were not applied to this entry. Counted in this sample were approximately 690,000 distinct CDR3 sequences; around 60% of them appeared once. The ten most abundant clones make up around 11% of the sample.

The paper as a whole reports these results and caveats: Compared with controls, multiple sclerosis patients had significantly lower normalized Chao1 diversity, a finding suggesting substantial peripheral T-cell clonal expansion. The control group was slightly older than the multiple sclerosis patient group. Direct clustering with F measure revealed strong co-clustering of samples prepared in the same batch, which led to a batch-effect correction. Significantly higher frequencies in patients than in controls were found for five or six TRBV segments, including TRBV5-6, TRBV5-1 and TRBV20-1.

TCR beta repertoires were profiled from peripheral blood of about a dozen young patients with multiple sclerosis to demonstrate the VDJtools post-analysis software. The multiple sclerosis patients were children and adolescents ranging in age from roughly 6 to 15 years. Sequencing was carried out using blood. This sequence was found in a girl aged 2 to 10 with multiple sclerosis. The chain was built from TRBV12-3 or TRBV12-4 and TRBJ1-4, with the D gene not confidently named. The CDR3 region has the sequence CASSWEEKLFF. The sequenced DNA: TGTGCCAGCAGTTGGGAGGAAAAACTGTTTTTT.